Listed below are T cell receptor beta chains from one sample, sequenced in a study of blood T cell repertoires in COVID-19. The table came from immunoSEQ multiplex PCR; TCRdb's copy has only in-frame clones and leaves some out. This table has 150,000 to 250,000 clones, more than 75% appearing once. Sequencing was performed on peripheral blood. These receptors originate from a woman in her thirties or forties with COVID-19, enrolled during active disease. Each CDR3 is given with its conserved first and last residue. Fields, in order: V gene, clone size, J gene, CDR3 protein. Some rows mark clone size as missing; the rest say once, few, many or name a class of expanded clone.

v_gene: TRBV12-5
abundance: .
j_gene: TRBJ1-1
CDR3aa: CASGLGQPNTEAFF

v_gene: TRBV19
abundance: once
j_gene: TRBJ2-4
CDR3aa: CASSIGGSKNIQYF

v_gene: TRBV4-3
abundance: .
j_gene: TRBJ1-2
CDR3aa: CASSQGPRWYGDEDTGGYTF

v_gene: TRBV5-1
abundance: .
j_gene: TRBJ1-6
CDR3aa: CASSLSEDRGNSPLHF

v_gene: TRBV12-3/TRBV12-4
abundance: .
j_gene: TRBJ2-5
CDR3aa: CASSLGSQETQYF

v_gene: TRBV20-1
abundance: .
j_gene: TRBJ1-2
CDR3aa: CSAREISYTF

v_gene: TRBV25-1
abundance: .
j_gene: TRBJ1-3
CDR3aa: CASSGFHRGFAGNTIYF

v_gene: TRBV12-3/TRBV12-4
abundance: .
j_gene: TRBJ2-7
CDR3aa: CASSLDSKTVQYF

v_gene: TRBV29-1
abundance: .
j_gene: TRBJ1-4
CDR3aa: CSVKAGGTNEKLFF

v_gene: TRBV4-1
abundance: .
j_gene: TRBJ2-2
CDR3aa: CASSQAPRGRPGELFF

v_gene: TRBV5-4
abundance: .
j_gene: TRBJ1-1
CDR3aa: CASSFGDSEAFF

v_gene: TRBV5-4
abundance: .
j_gene: TRBJ2-7
CDR3aa: CASSPLGGQSSYEQYF

v_gene: TRBV19
abundance: .
j_gene: TRBJ1-5
CDR3aa: CAGQTGPNQPQHF

v_gene: TRBV9
abundance: .
j_gene: TRBJ2-7
CDR3aa: CASSPYGRGVSYEQYF